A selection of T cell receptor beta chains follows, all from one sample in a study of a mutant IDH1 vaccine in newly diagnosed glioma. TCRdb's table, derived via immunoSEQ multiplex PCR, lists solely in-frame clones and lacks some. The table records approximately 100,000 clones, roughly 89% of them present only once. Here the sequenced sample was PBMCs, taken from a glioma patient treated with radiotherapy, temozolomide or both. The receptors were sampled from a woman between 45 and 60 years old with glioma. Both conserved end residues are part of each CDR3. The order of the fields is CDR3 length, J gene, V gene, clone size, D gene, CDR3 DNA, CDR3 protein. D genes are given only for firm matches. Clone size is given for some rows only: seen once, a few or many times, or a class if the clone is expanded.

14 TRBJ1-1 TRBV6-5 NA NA TGTGCCAGCAGTTACCAGGGGATTAACACTGAAGCTTTCTTT CASSYQGINTEAFF
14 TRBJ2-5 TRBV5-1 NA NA TGCGCCAGCACCCCTTCCCTGGACCAAGAGACCCAGTACTTC CASTPSLDQETQYF
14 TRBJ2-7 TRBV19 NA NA TGTGCCAGTAGTCCCCATAGGGGGTCCTACGAGCAGTACTTC CASSPHRGSYEQYF
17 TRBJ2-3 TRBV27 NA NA TGTGCCAGCAGTTTATCGGGGGGTCTTAGGAGCACAGATACGCAGTATTTT CASSLSGGLRSTDTQYF
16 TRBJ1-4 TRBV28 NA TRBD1 TGTGCCAGCAGAACGGGGAGCGGGACAGTTTATACAGGGCTGTTTTTT CASRTGSGTVYTGLFF
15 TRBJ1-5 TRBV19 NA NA TGTGCCAGTAGCCTACAGCGAAATAGCAATCAGCCCCAGCATTTT CASSLQRNSNQPQHF
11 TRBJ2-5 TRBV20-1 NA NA TGCAGTGCTAGCCCTGGAGAGACCCAGTACTTC CSASPGETQYF
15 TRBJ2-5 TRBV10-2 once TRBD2 TGCGCCAGCACGGGAGACGGCGGGAGGGGGGAGACCCAGTACTTC CASTGDGGRGETQYF
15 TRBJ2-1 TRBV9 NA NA TGTGCCAGCAGCCGGGGTGGGGCAGGCTACAATGAGCAGTTCTTC CASSRGGAGYNEQFF
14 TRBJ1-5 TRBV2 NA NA TGTGCCAGCAGTGATCGACAGCTCAATCAGCCCCAGCATTTT CASSDRQLNQPQHF
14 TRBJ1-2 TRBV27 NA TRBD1 TGTGCCAGCAGTTTTGGCAGGGGGGGTTATGGCTACACCTTC CASSFGRGGYGYTF
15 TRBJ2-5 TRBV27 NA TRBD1 TGTGCCAGCAGTTCTCCTACAGGGGGGAGGGAGACCCAGTACTTC CASSSPTGGRETQYF
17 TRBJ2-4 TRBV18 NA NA TGTGCCAGCTCACCACCAGGAGGGGCCCTAGCCAAAAACATTCAGTACTTC CASSPPGGALAKNIQYF
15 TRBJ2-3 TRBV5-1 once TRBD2 TGCGCCAGCAGCTCCCTAGCGGGAGGGGCAGATACGCAGTATTTT CASSSLAGGADTQYF
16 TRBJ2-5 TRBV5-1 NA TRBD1 TGCGCCAGCAGCCTAACCGGGACAGGACCCCAAGAGACCCAGTACTTC CASSLTGTGPQETQYF
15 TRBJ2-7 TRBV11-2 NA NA TGTGCCAGCAGCTTAGAGTTAGCGGCAACCTACGAGCAGTACTTC CASSLELAATYEQYF
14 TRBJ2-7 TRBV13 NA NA TGTGCCAGCAGCTTGAATCCGCCCTTCGGTGAGCAGTACTTC CASSLNPPFGEQYF
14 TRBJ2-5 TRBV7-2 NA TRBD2 TGTGCCAGCAGTCCCCCGGGGGGGCAAGAGACCCAGTACTTC CASSPPGGQETQYF
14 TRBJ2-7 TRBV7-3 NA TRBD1 TGTGCCAGCAGCCCTGGGGGACAGGGTTACGAGCAGTACTTC CASSPGGQGYEQYF
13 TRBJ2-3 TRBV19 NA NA TGTGCCAGTATGGGCGGATACACAGATACGCAGTATTTT CASMGGYTDTQYF
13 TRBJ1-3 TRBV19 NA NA TGTGCCAGTACGCGCTCCAGAGGAAACACCATATATTTT CASTRSRGNTIYF
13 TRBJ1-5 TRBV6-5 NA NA TGTGCCAGCAGTACAACAGCAAATCAGCCCCAGCATTTT CASSTTANQPQHF
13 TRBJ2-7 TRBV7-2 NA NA TGTGCCAGCAGCTTAGGTCATAATGCAGTGCAGTACTTC CASSLGHNAVQYF
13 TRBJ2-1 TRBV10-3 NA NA TGTGCCATCAGTGAGCGGGGGCAGGGTCATCAGTTCTTC CAISERGQGHQFF
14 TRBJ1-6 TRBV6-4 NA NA TGTGCCAGCAGTGACTCTGTGGGAGTTCCACCCCTCCACTTT CASSDSVGVPPLHF
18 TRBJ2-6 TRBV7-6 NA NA TGTGCCAGCAGCTTAGGTGGGGGGTACATGCCTGGGGCCAACGTCCTGACTTTC CASSLGGGYMPGANVLTF
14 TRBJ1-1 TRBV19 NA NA TGTGCCAGTACAAGAAAGGGGCCGGACACTGAAGCTTTCTTT CASTRKGPDTEAFF
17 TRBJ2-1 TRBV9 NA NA TGTGCCAGCAGCAAACACCAGGACCCCGGCTCCTACAATGAGCAGTTCTTC CASSKHQDPGSYNEQFF
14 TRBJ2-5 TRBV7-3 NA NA TGTGCCAGCAGCCCCCAGGGGGGAAGGGAGACCCAGTACTTC CASSPQGGRETQYF
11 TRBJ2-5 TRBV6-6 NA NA TGTGCCAGCAGCGCTAGAGAGACCCAGTACTTC CASSARETQYF
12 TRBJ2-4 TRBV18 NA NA TGTGCCAGCTCACCCCAGGGTGACATTCAGTACTTC CASSPQGDIQYF
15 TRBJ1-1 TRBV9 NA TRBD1 TGTGCCAGCAGCCCCAGACAGGGGACGAACACTGAAGCTTTCTTT CASSPRQGTNTEAFF
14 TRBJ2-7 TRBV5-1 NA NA TGCGCCAGCAGCTTAAGTAACAGGGCTGGGGAGCAGTACTTC CASSLSNRAGEQYF
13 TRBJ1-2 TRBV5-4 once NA TGTGCCAGCAGCTTGGACGGTAACTATGGCTACACCTTC CASSLDGNYGYTF
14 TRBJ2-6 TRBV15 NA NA TGTGCCACCAGCATAAACTCTGGGGCCAACGTCCTGACTTTC CATSINSGANVLTF
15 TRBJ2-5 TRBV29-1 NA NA TGCAGCGTATCCCGGGACTCCTGGGCCCAAGAGACCCAGTACTTC CSVSRDSWAQETQYF
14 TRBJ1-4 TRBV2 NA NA TGTGCCAGCAGTGAATTCCAGGACGTTGAAAAACTGTTTTTT CASSEFQDVEKLFF
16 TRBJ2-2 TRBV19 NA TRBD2 TGTGCCAGTAGTCCGGGACTAGCGGGTAGGACCGGGGAGCTGTTTTTT CASSPGLAGRTGELFF
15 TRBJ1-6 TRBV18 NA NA TGTGCCAGCTCATGGCAGACGAGCGGAGATTCACCCCTCCACTTT CASSWQTSGDSPLHF
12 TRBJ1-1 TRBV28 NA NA TGTGCCAGCAGGGGGAGTACCCTGGGAGCTTTCTTT CASRGSTLGAFF
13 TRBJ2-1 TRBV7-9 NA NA TGTGCCAGCAGCTTGGCGGGTGACGGTGAGCAGTTCTTC CASSLAGDGEQFF
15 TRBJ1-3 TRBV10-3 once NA TGTGCCATCAGTGAACGGGGTGACTCTGGAAACACCATATATTTT CAISERGDSGNTIYF
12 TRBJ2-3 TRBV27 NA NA TGTGCCAGCAGTTTTATGGGGGATACGCAGTATTTT CASSFMGDTQYF
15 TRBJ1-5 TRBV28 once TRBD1 TGTGCCAGCAGTCCCCTTGACAGGGTGGATCAGCCCCAGCATTTT CASSPLDRVDQPQHF
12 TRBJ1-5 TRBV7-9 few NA TGTGCCAGCAGCTTAGGGGTTCAGCCCCAGCATTTT CASSLGVQPQHF
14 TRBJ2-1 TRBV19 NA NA TGTGCCAGTAGTGCCGGGACTGGGCACAATGAGCAGTTCTTC CASSAGTGHNEQFF
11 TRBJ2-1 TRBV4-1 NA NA TGCGCCAGCAGCCAAGATACAGAGCAGTTCTTC CASSQDTEQFF
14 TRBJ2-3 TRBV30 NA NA TGTGCCTGGCAGGGGGCGGGAGATGCAGATACGCAGTATTTT CAWQGAGDADTQYF
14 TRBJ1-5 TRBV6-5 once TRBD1 TGTGCCAGCAGCAGGGACAGGGGATATCAGCCCCAGCATTTT CASSRDRGYQPQHF
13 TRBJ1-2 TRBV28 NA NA TGTGCCAGCAGTTTAGCGACATTCTATGGCTACACCTTC CASSLATFYGYTF
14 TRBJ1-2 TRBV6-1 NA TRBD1 TGTGCCAGCAGTGTTGACAGGGTTGGTGGAGGCTACACCTTC CASSVDRVGGGYTF
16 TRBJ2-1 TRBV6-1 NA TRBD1 TGTGCCAGCAGTGAAGCCAGGGGGCAGGGGCCCAATGAGCAGTTCTTC CASSEARGQGPNEQFF
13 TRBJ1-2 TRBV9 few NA TGTGCCAGCAGCGTAGTACCCCCACATGGCTACACCTTC CASSVVPPHGYTF
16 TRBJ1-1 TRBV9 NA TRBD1 TGTGCCAGCAGCGCGGGGACAGGGGGCTGGAACACTGAAGCTTTCTTT CASSAGTGGWNTEAFF
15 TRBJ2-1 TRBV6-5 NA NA TGTGCCAGCAGTTATTTAGGGACCGTCTACAATGAGCAGTTCTTC CASSYLGTVYNEQFF